Following are 31 T cell receptor beta chains from one sample sequenced in a study of cytomegalovirus exposure and HLA in healthy donors. The repertoire was sequenced with immunoSEQ multiplex PCR; TCRdb's copy has only in-frame clones and lacks some. The table lists 180,000 or so clones, around nine tenths of them singletons, with 6% to 8% in the top ten. The sample was PBMCs. These receptors all come from a man younger than 45 in good health and CMV-seropositive.

V and J are TRBV5-1 and TRBJ2-1, with D possibly matching TRBD2 (6 bases). The V end was cut by 2 bases, the J end by 3 bases, with 9 bases between. CDR1 is SGHRS and CDR2 is YFSETQ in the germline V gene. CDR3 length: 14 residues. CDR3 sequence: CASSFSGDYNEQFF. The CDR3 bases are TGCGCCAGCAGCTTTAGCGGAGACTACAATGAGCAGTTCTTC.

The chain recombines TRBV5-5 with TRBJ2-7; D is tentatively TRBD1 or TRBD2 (5 bases each). V was trimmed by 3 bases and J by 2 bases, leaving 9 bases between them. Germline CDR1 and CDR2: SGHKS and YYEKEE (reference sequence). The CDR3 has 13 residues. CDR3 sequence: CASSSRDAYEQYF. The CDR3, as DNA: TGTGCCAGCAGCTCCAGGGACGCCTACGAGCAGTACTTC.

The V call is TRBV11-1, the J call TRBJ2-2, with D maybe TRBD2 (5 bases). Germline V gene data show CDR1 as SGHAT and CDR2 as FQDESV (reference sequence). This CDR3 is 13 amino acids long. Trimming took off 3 bases at V and 5 bases at J, with 7 bases between the two ends. The CDR3 DNA follows: TGTGCCAGCAGCTTCCTAGCAACCGGGGAGCTGTTTTTT. Amino acids: CASSFLATGELFF.

A single count supports this clone. This chain joins TRBV28 and TRBJ1-2; D is unclear. Trimming removed 6 bases at V and 6 bases at J, with 8 bases between. The CDR3 runs to 11 residues. Germline CDR1 and CDR2: MDHEN and SYDVKM. The CDR3 bases are TGTGCCAGCAGACCTTTAAATGGCTACACCTTC. Translating gives CASRPLNGYTF.

The chain employs TRBV5-6 and TRBJ2-2; the match to TRBD1 covers 7 bases. Per the germline V gene, CDR1 is SGHDT and CDR2 is YYEEEE. This CDR3 has 16 amino acids. J gave up 0 bases and V 4 bases, and 6 bases lay outside the gene matches. Written as DNA, the CDR3 is TGTGCCAGCAGCGCCCGGGACAGAGCGAACACCGGGGAGCTGTTTTTT. This encodes CASSARDRANTGELFF.

This rearrangement joins TRBV5-1 to TRBJ2-2; D is perhaps TRBD2 (5 bases). V gave up 0 bases and J gave up 2 bases, with 17 bases separating them. This CDR3 is 18 amino acids long. Per the germline V gene, CDR1 is SGHRS and CDR2 is YFSETQ. The CDR3 spells CASSLGYFTGKNTGELFF. CDR3 sequence (DNA): TGCGCCAGCAGCTTGGGGTACTTTACCGGGAAAAACACCGGGGAGCTGTTTTTT.

V usage is TRBV6-6 and J usage is TRBJ2-7; D uncertain. Trimming shortened V by 2 bases and J by 6 bases, and 8 bases separated the two germline ends. The length of the CDR3 is 12 residues. Germline V CDR1 and CDR2: MNHNY, SVGAGI (reference sequence). The CDR3 region has the DNA TGTGCCAGCAGTTACCTTCGGCGCGAGCAGTACTTC. Protein product: CASSYLRREQYF.

The genes are TRBV6-5 and TRBJ2-7; the D is unclear. Looked up from germline, CDR1 is MNHEY and CDR2 is SVGAGI. This CDR3 comprises 13 residues. V was shortened by 5 bases and J by 0 bases, with 8 bases between the two germline ends. CDR3 sequence reads: CASSNPSSYEQYF. The CDR3 coding sequence is TGTGCCAGCAGTAACCCGAGCTCCTACGAGCAGTACTTC.

This clone has just one count. V is TRBV18 and J is TRBJ2-5; unclear D gene. The CDR3 totals 14 residues. CDR1 KGHSH and CDR2 LQKENI come from the germline V gene. The V and J ends lost 3 bases and 2 bases respectively, with 10 bases between them. In DNA, the CDR3 is TGTGCCAGCTCACCGGGTTTTGGTCAAGAGACCCAGTACTTC. As protein: CASSPGFGQETQYF.

The genes are TRBV6-1 and TRBJ2-1, with D uncertain. CDR1 is MNHNS, CDR2 SASEGT, per germline. The CDR3 consists of 14 residues. Trimming shortened V by 7 bases and J by 0 bases, and 10 bases separated the two germline ends. CDR3 DNA: TGTGCCAGCATCTTAGCCCTCTCCTACAATGAGCAGTTCTTC. Translating it yields CASILALSYNEQFF.

The chain joins TRBV7-6 to TRBJ1-5; D is ambiguous. The germline V and J ends were trimmed by 5 bases and 7 bases, with 18 bases remaining between them. CDR3 length: 15 residues. Germline loops: CDR1 SGHVS, CDR2 FNYEAQ. The CDR3 region is CASSPLAGSGQPQHF. DNA for the CDR3: TGTGCCAGCAGCCCTTTAGCGGGATCGGGCCAGCCCCAGCATTTT.

The CDR3: CASSLSGQLNTEAFF. In DNA form, the CDR3 reads TGTGCCAGCAGTTTGTCGGGACAGCTGAACACTGAAGCTTTCTTT. The chain joins TRBV6-5 to TRBJ1-1, with TRBD1 identical over 7 bases. V dropped 4 bases and J dropped 0; count of bases not matched to a gene: 5. CDR3 length: 15 residues. CDR1 and CDR2 from the germline V gene are MNHEY and SVGAGI.

The chain recombines TRBV27 with TRBJ1-5, with D unclear. This CDR3 is built from 14 residues. Per the germline V gene, CDR1 is MNHEY and CDR2 is SMNVEV (reference sequence). Deletions cut 2 bases from V and 7 bases from J, with 12 bases between. CDR3 nucleotide sequence: TGTGCCAGCAGTTTAGTGGGCCGAGCGCAGCCCCAGCATTTT. It translates to CASSLVGRAQPQHF.

This clone was recorded once. This chain uses TRBV6-5 with TRBJ2-5; D is uncertain. Germline CDR1 is MNHEY and CDR2 is SVGAGI. The CDR3 contains 15 residues. Between the trimmed V and J ends, which lost 0 bases and 3 bases, there was a span of 11 bases. In DNA form, the CDR3 reads TGTGCCAGCAGTTACTCGGGGAAAACCAAAGAGACCCAGTACTTC. Amino acids: CASSYSGKTKETQYF.

The gene calls are TRBV29-1 and TRBJ1-1, with no clear D. The CDR3 extends over 13 amino acids. Germline CDR1 reads SQVTM; CDR2 reads ANQGSEA. V dropped 4 bases and J dropped 1 base, with 10 bases sitting between them. The CDR3 bases are TGCAGCGTTGTCTCACCAACGAACACTGAAGCTTTCTTT. Translation: CSVVSPTNTEAFF.

The J gene is TRBJ2-5, the V gene TRBV28, with D unresolved. The CDR3 length is 11 residues. Germline V gene sequence: CDR1 MDHEN, CDR2 SYDVKM. Trimming removed 3 bases from V and 4 bases from J, with 3 bases in between. The CDR3 nucleotides read TGTGCCAGCAGTTTGGGAGAGACCCAGTACTTC. Translated: CASSLGETQYF.

This clone occurred a few times. The chain is built from TRBV30 and TRBJ1-4; TRBD1 aligns across 7 bases. Germline assignment: CDR1 GTSNPN and CDR2 SVGIG (reference sequence). The V and J ends lost 3 bases and 2 bases, in that order; junction bases with no gene match: 0. The CDR3 is 13 amino acids. The CDR3: CAWRGGTNEKLFF. The CDR3 bases are TGTGCCTGGAGAGGGGGCACTAATGAAAAACTGTTTTTT.

This chain links TRBV5-1 with TRBJ1-6; D is unclear. CDR1 and CDR2 (germline): SGHRS, YFSETQ. V was trimmed by 4 bases and J by 4 bases, leaving 15 bases between them. The CDR3 spans 16 residues. CDR3 DNA: TGCGCCAGCAGCCCTGGAGCGGGTTCATATAATTCACCCCTCCACTTT. Translated: CASSPGAGSYNSPLHF.

V and J are TRBV19 and TRBJ1-5, with TRBD1 as a possible D gene (5 bases). The germline CDR1 and CDR2 sequences are LNHDA and SQIVND (reference sequence). V lost 6 bases and J 12 bases, leaving 12 bases between the germline ends. The CDR3 contains 11 residues. Here the CDR3 reads CASSFEGVQHF. CDR3 coding DNA: TGTGCCAGTAGCTTTGAAGGGGTCCAGCATTTT.

CDR3 in DNA: TGTGCCAGCAGTTTACAGGGGGACCCCAATGAGCAGTTCTTC. Translated: CASSLQGDPNEQFF. The rearrangement links TRBV27 to TRBJ2-1; 7 bases map to TRBD1. CDR3 length: 14 amino acids. V lost 2 bases to trimming and J lost 6 bases; unmatched junction nucleotides: 4. Germline values: CDR1 MNHEY, CDR2 SMNVEV (reference sequence).

The chain carries TRBV27 and TRBJ1-5; D is undetermined. V was cut by 4 bases and J by 1 base, with 20 bases left in between. In germline, CDR1 is MNHEY, CDR2 SMNVEV (reference sequence). The CDR3 has 18 amino acids. The CDR3 loop is CASSSRPLAGGSNQPQHF. The DNA for the CDR3 is TGTGCCAGCAGTTCCCGGCCTCTCGCGGGAGGCAGCAATCAGCCCCAGCATTTT.

The V call is TRBV25-1, the J call TRBJ1-4; D may be TRBD1 (5 bases). The V gene lost 8 bases and the J gene lost 7 bases, with 11 bases spanning the gap. The germline V gene encodes CDR1 MGHDK and CDR2 SYGVNS. The CDR3 spans 12 residues. The CDR3 sequence is CASGRGGEKLFF. DNA of the CDR3: TGTGCCAGCGGTAGGGGAGGTGAAAAACTGTTTTTT.

The chain uses TRBV25-1 and TRBJ2-2; 7 bases match TRBD2. Germline V CDR1 and CDR2: MGHDK, SYGVNS. This CDR3 has 16 residues. The trim removed 1 base at V and 0 bases at J, leaving 2 bases unmatched. The chain's CDR3 is CASSEWGTTNTGELFF. The CDR3 nucleotides are TGTGCCAGCAGTGAATGGGGGACTACGAACACCGGGGAGCTGTTTTTT.

The V gene is TRBV28, the J gene TRBJ1-4; 7 positions agree with TRBD1. The CDR3 covers 18 residues. CDR1 and CDR2 from the germline V gene are MDHEN and SYDVKM. V lost 7 bases and J lost 3; bases outside the gene matches: 17. CDR3: CASTPREGRRGPNEKLFF. The DNA for the CDR3 is TGTGCCAGCACCCCCAGAGAGGGGAGAAGGGGGCCTAATGAAAAACTGTTTTTT.

The V and J genes are TRBV7-2 and TRBJ1-1; no definite D call. V lost 1 base and J 5 bases, leaving 5 bases between the germline ends. The CDR3 is made up of 12 amino acids. Germline loops: CDR1 SGHTA, CDR2 FQGNSA. The CDR3 loop reads CASSLVSTEAFF. The CDR3 DNA sequence: TGTGCCAGCAGCTTAGTGTCGACTGAAGCTTTCTTT.

The chain combines TRBV6-5 with TRBJ1-4; 7 positions match TRBD1. CDR1 is MNHEY and CDR2 is SVGAGI in the germline V gene. Germline trimming cut 7 bases from V and 4 bases from J; bases unmatched to any gene: 6. There are 14 residues in the CDR3. The CDR3: CASTRGTDNEKLFF. CDR3 in DNA: TGTGCCAGCACCAGGGGGACAGATAATGAAAAACTGTTTTTT.

This rearrangement joins TRBV4-3 to TRBJ1-1; tentatively, D is TRBD1 (6 bases). This CDR3 region has 11 residues. Germline V gene data show CDR1 as LGHNA and CDR2 as YSLEER. V gave up 8 bases and J gave up 8 bases, with 12 bases separating them. CDR3 nucleotide sequence: TGCGCCAGCTACTCAGGGGTGGAAGCTTTCTTT. Protein sequence: CASYSGVEAFF.

The chain carries TRBV28 and TRBJ2-7; D unclear. The germline V and J ends were trimmed by 10 bases and 10 bases, with 14 bases remaining between them. The CDR3 extends over 10 amino acids. Looked up from germline, CDR1 is MDHEN and CDR2 is SYDVKM. CDR3 nucleotides: TGTGCCACCTCCCGCCGGCGACAGTACTTC. Amino acids: CATSRRRQYF.

This clone was observed a single time. This chain joins TRBV6-1 and TRBJ1-1; D is unclear. V was shortened by 4 bases and J by 4 bases, with 10 bases between the two germline ends. Germline-derived CDR1 and CDR2 are MNHNS and SASEGT. The CDR3 runs 13 residues. CDR3 bases: TGTGCCAGCAGTGTTTGGCGTAGCACTGAAGCTTTCTTT. This codes for CASSVWRSTEAFF.

V and J are TRBV29-1 and TRBJ1-4; D uncertain. The germline V gene has CDR1 SQVTM and CDR2 ANQGSEA. CDR3 length: 11 amino acids. With 7 bases removed from V and 5 bases from J, the gap between germline ends came to 8 bases. As DNA, the CDR3 is TGCAGCGCCGGGGTAAATGAAAAACTGTTTTTT. Translating gives CSAGVNEKLFF.

This clone was observed once. The chain combines TRBV14 with TRBJ2-3; D gene ambiguous. This CDR3 has 15 amino acids. CDR1 SGHDN and CDR2 FVKESK come from the germline V gene. Trimming removed 2 bases at V and 2 bases at J, with 11 bases between. The CDR3 DNA reads TGTGCCAGCAGCCAACTACAAACCCACACAGATACGCAGTATTTT. This sequence encodes CASSQLQTHTDTQYF.